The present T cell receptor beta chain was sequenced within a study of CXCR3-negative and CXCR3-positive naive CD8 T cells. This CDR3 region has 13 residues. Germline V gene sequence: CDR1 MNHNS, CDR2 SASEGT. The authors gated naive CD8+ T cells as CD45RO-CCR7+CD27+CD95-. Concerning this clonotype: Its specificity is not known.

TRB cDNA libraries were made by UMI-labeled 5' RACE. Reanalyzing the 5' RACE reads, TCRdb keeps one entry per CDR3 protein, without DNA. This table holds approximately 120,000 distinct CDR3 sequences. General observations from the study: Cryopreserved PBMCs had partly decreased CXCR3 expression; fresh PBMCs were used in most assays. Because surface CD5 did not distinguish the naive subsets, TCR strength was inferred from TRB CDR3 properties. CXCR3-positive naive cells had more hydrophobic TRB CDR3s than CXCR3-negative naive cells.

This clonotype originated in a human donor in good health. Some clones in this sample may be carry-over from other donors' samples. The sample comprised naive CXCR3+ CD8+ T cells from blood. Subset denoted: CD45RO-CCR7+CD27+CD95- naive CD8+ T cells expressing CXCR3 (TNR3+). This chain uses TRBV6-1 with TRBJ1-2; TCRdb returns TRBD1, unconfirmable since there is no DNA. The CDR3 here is CASQGELDYGYTF.